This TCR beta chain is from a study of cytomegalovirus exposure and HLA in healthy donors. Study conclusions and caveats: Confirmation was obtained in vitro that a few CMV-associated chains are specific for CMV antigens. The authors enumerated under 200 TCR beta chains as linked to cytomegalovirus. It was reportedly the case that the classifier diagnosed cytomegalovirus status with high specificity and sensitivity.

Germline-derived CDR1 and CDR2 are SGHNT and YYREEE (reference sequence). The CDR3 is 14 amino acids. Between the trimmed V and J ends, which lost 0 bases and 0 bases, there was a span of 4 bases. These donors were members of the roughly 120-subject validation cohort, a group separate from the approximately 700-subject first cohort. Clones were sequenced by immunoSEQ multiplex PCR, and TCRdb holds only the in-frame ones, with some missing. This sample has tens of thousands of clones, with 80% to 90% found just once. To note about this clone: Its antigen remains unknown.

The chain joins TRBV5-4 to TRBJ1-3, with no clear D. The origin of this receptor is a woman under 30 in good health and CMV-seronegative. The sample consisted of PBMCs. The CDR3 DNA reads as TGTGCCAGCAGCTTGGGGCTCTCTGGAAACACCATATATTTT. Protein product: CASSLGLSGNTIYF.